A selection of T cell receptor beta chains follows, all from one sample in a study of memory CD4+ T cells and cytomegalovirus serostatus. Some clones are missing from TCRdb's copy, which holds only in-frame ones; the method was immunoSEQ multiplex PCR. The sample lists 38,000 or so clones; roughly 77% were seen once. Sequenced: memory CD4+ T cells from blood. Source of these receptors: an adult in good health and CMV-seronegative. The CDR3 runs from the conserved cysteine through the conserved F or W. A D gene is named only where the DNA matches it firmly. A clone size is listed for some rows: how often the clone was seen (once, few, many), or a class if it is expanded.

CDR3 protein	CDR3 DNA	D gene	J gene	V gene	clone size
CASSLVLDRGSGYTF	TGTGCCAGCAGCTTGGTTTTGGACCGCGGGAGTGGCTACACCTTC	-	TRBJ1-2	TRBV5-4	-
CASSLGQPGGYGYTF	TGCGCCAGCAGCTTGGGACAACCTGGTGGTTATGGCTACACCTTC	-	TRBJ1-2	TRBV5-1	-
CASSEEHEQYF	TGTGCCAGCAGTGAAGAACACGAGCAGTACTTC	-	TRBJ2-7	TRBV6-1	-
CASSPRQGDYEQYF	TGTGCCAGCAGCCCTCGACAGGGGGACTACGAGCAGTACTTC	TRBD1	TRBJ2-7	TRBV7-6	-
CASSKRPTGTEAFF	TGTGCCAGCAGCAAGAGACCGACAGGGACTGAAGCTTTCTTT	TRBD1	TRBJ1-1	TRBV9	-
CASSPLEGRSNQPQHF	TGTGCCAGCAGTCCCCTGGAAGGGAGGAGCAATCAGCCCCAGCATTTT	-	TRBJ1-5	TRBV27	-
CASSPNPRNLNSPLHF	TGTGCCAGCAGCCCCAACCCTCGGAACTTGAATTCACCCCTCCACTTT	-	TRBJ1-6	TRBV9	-
CATGQQSSSYEQYF	TGTGCCACGGGTCAACAGAGTAGCTCCTACGAGCAGTACTTC	-	TRBJ2-7	TRBV19	once
CASSPTWGSDGYTF	TGTGCCAGCAGCCCTACCTGGGGGTCGGATGGCTACACCTTC	-	TRBJ1-2	TRBV27	-
CASSFRQERRYF	TGTGCCAGCAGCTTCAGACAGGAAAGACGGTATTTT	-	TRBJ2-3	TRBV7-2	-
CASSPKPEGLAGRDTQYF	TGTGCCAGCAGCCCCAAACCAGAGGGACTAGCGGGGCGTGATACGCAGTATTTT	TRBD2	TRBJ2-3	TRBV7-3	-
CASSPRFGNEQFF	TGTGCCAGCAGCCCCCGGTTCGGTAATGAGCAGTTCTTC	-	TRBJ2-1	TRBV11-3	-
CASSLEAGFAGDNSPLHF	TGCGCCAGCAGCTTGGAGGCAGGATTTGCGGGGGATAATTCACCCCTCCACTTT	-	TRBJ1-6	TRBV5-1	once
CASSEPQGGEAFF	TGCGCCAGCAGTGAACCACAGGGGGGAGAAGCTTTCTTT	TRBD1	TRBJ1-1	TRBV10-2	-
CATSVGPEAFF	TGTGCCACATCGGTTGGGCCTGAAGCTTTCTTT	-	TRBJ1-1	TRBV6-6	-
CASSQDLAGVSYEQYF	TGCGCCAGCAGCCAAGATTTAGCGGGGGTGTCCTACGAGCAGTACTTC	TRBD2	TRBJ2-7	TRBV4-3	-
CASSLGRGPSYEQYF	TGTGCCAGCAGCCTCGGCCGTGGCCCTTCCTACGAGCAGTACTTC	-	TRBJ2-7	TRBV5-4	-
CASGHTGGTEAFF	TGCGCCAGCGGACATACAGGGGGCACTGAAGCTTTCTTT	TRBD1	TRBJ1-1	TRBV5-1	few
CASSLSSGATNEKLFF	TGCGCCAGCAGCTTAAGTTCGGGAGCAACTAATGAAAAACTGTTTTTT	-	TRBJ1-4	TRBV5-1	-
CASSFGYGEINSPLHF	TGCGCCAGCAGCTTTGGTTATGGGGAGATTAATTCACCCCTCCACTTT	-	TRBJ1-6	TRBV5-1	once
CASSLGAGLGANVLTF	TGTGCCAGCAGCTTAGGGGCAGGGCTAGGGGCCAACGTCCTGACTTTC	-	TRBJ2-6	TRBV7-9	-
CASRYPSGGFQETQYF	TGTGCCAGCAGGTACCCTAGCGGGGGGTTCCAAGAGACCCAGTACTTC	TRBD2	TRBJ2-5	TRBV6-5	-
CASGIGGMGTDTQYF	TGTGCCAGCGGAATCGGGGGTATGGGCACAGATACGCAGTATTTT	-	TRBJ2-3	TRBV7-2	once
CASSPQGVNYGYTF	TGTGCCAGCAGTCCGCAGGGAGTTAACTATGGCTACACCTTC	-	TRBJ1-2	TRBV6-6	-
CAWSVAGGRPQHF	TGTGCCTGGAGTGTAGCAGGGGGGCGGCCCCAGCATTTT	TRBD1	TRBJ1-5	TRBV30	-
CASSQGFSGRYNEQFF	TGTGCCAGCAGCCAAGGTTTTAGCGGGAGGTACAATGAGCAGTTCTTC	TRBD2	TRBJ2-1	TRBV14	-
CASSSSNRQKGTQYF	TGTGCCAGCAGCTCCTCCAATCGTCAAAAAGGGACCCAGTACTTC	-	TRBJ2-5	TRBV7-9	-
CASGLVLSGNTEAFF	TGTGCTAGTGGTTTGGTACTCTCCGGGAACACTGAAGCTTTCTTT	-	TRBJ1-1	TRBV12-5	-
CASSSGRNQPQHF	TGTGCCAGCAGTTCTGGACGCAATCAGCCCCAGCATTTT	-	TRBJ1-5	TRBV6-6	-
CAWSVGNTIYF	TGTGCCTGGAGTGTTGGAAACACCATATATTTT	-	TRBJ1-3	TRBV30	-
CASSRRTGQLFF	TGTGCCAGCAGCCGGAGAACAGGGCAGTTGTTTTTT	-	TRBJ1-4	TRBV5-6	-
CASSLGTSGNNEQFF	TGTGCCAGCAGCTTAGGGACTAGCGGAAACAATGAGCAGTTCTTC	TRBD2	TRBJ2-1	TRBV7-9	-
CASSSYRGTDTQYF	TGTGCCAGCAGCTCTTACAGGGGAACAGATACGCAGTATTTT	TRBD1	TRBJ2-3	TRBV7-6	-
CASSASHNSPLHF	TGTGCCAGCAGCGCTAGTCATAATTCACCCCTCCACTTT	-	TRBJ1-6	TRBV7-6	-
CASSIERQGSSPLHF	TGTGCCAGTAGTATAGAACGGCAGGGAAGTTCACCCCTCCACTTT	-	TRBJ1-6	TRBV19	-
CASSEILAGGEHQETQYF	TGTGCCAGCAGTGAAATTTTAGCGGGGGGGGAACACCAAGAGACCCAGTACTTC	TRBD2	TRBJ2-5	TRBV2	once
CAISDWDGMNTEAFF	TGTGCCATCAGTGACTGGGACGGGATGAACACTGAAGCTTTCTTT	-	TRBJ1-1	TRBV10-3	-
CASSQDRAAEAFF	TGCGCCAGCAGCCAGGATCGAGCTGCTGAAGCTTTCTTT	-	TRBJ1-1	TRBV4-1	-
CASSVGSRFGSYEQYF	TGTGCCAGCAGTGTAGGCTCTAGATTTGGGTCCTACGAGCAGTACTTC	-	TRBJ2-7	TRBV6-1	-
CASSGSGQGASGEKLFF	TGTGCCAGTAGTGGCTCGGGACAGGGGGCTTCTGGAGAAAAACTGTTTTTT	TRBD1	TRBJ1-4	TRBV19	-
CASSEQGREQYF	TGTGCCAGCAGTGAACAGGGTCGCGAGCAGTACTTC	-	TRBJ2-7	TRBV2	-
CASSPPLISRPSASPLHF	TGTGCCAGCTCACCACCATTGATCTCCCGGCCTAGCGCATCACCCCTCCACTTT	-	TRBJ1-6	TRBV18	-
CASSQDSSATSGNTIYF	TGTGCCAGCAGCCAAGACTCTTCTGCTACCTCTGGAAACACCATATATTTT	-	TRBJ1-3	TRBV4-2	-
CASSQVGSGQVTQPQHF	TGTGCCAGCAGCCAAGTAGGCTCGGGACAGGTCACCCAGCCCCAGCATTTT	TRBD1	TRBJ1-5	TRBV4-2	-
CASSRTGASHGYTF	TGTGCCAGCAGCCGCACAGGGGCTAGCCATGGCTACACCTTC	TRBD1	TRBJ1-2	TRBV5-6	-
CASRRTGDSSPLHF	TGTGCCAGCAGACGGACAGGGGATTCTTCACCCCTCCACTTT	TRBD1	TRBJ1-6	TRBV6-5	-
CASSYTGGSGEQYF	TGTGCCAGCAGTTACACAGGGGGAAGTGGGGAGCAGTACTTC	TRBD1	TRBJ2-7	TRBV5-5	-
CASSEGDNNEQFF	TGTGCCAGCAGCGAGGGGGATAACAATGAGCAGTTCTTC	-	TRBJ2-1	TRBV11-3	-
CASSRYSGTNTGELFF	TGCGCCAGCAGCCGCTATAGCGGGACGAACACCGGGGAGCTGTTTTTT	TRBD2	TRBJ2-2	TRBV5-1	-